These 23 T cell receptor beta chains came from one sample sequenced in a study of blood T cell repertoires in COVID-19. TCRdb keeps only in-frame clones here, not all; method: immunoSEQ multiplex PCR. The profile shows about 170,000 clones, about four fifths of them singletons. Sequenced input: peripheral blood. These receptor sequences come from a man aged 40-49 years who had recovered from COVID-19.

The chain is built from TRBV11-3 and TRBJ1-1; D call uncertain. V was shortened by 2 bases and J by 0 bases, with 7 bases between the two germline ends. Per the germline V gene, CDR1 is SGHNT and CDR2 is YENEEA. This CDR3 spans 14 amino acids. CDR3 nucleotides: TGTGCCAGCAGCTTAACCGGTATGAACACTGAAGCTTTCTTT. As protein: CASSLTGMNTEAFF.

The sample holds a few counts of this clone. The chain recombines TRBV28 with TRBJ2-7; 8 nucleotides agree with TRBD2. The CDR3 covers 16 residues. After removal of 7 bases from V and 0 bases from J, the junction contained 11 bases not matched to a gene. Looked up from germline, CDR1 is MDHEN and CDR2 is SYDVKM. The CDR3 here is CASTPGGGGNSYEQYF. CDR3 sequence (DNA): TGTGCCAGCACCCCCGGGGGGGGCGGGAACTCCTACGAGCAGTACTTC.

The chain recombines TRBV11-2 with TRBJ2-2; D unresolved. Germline CDR1 is SGHAT and CDR2 is FQNNGV. The V end was cut by 5 bases, the J end by 9 bases, with 16 bases between. The CDR3 has 14 amino acids. The CDR3 loop is CASSQDRLSRELFF. For the CDR3, the DNA is TGTGCCAGCAGCCAGGATCGCCTTTCCAGGGAGCTGTTTTTT.

Comments on this clone: At one of its ends the junction is not consistent with the germline gene, which may arise from a read error. This chain connects TRBV28 to TRBJ2-7; D is unclear. CDR1 is MDHEN and CDR2 is SYDVKM in the germline V gene. This CDR3 spans 12 amino acids. CDR3 protein: CASSAMARFEDF. The CDR3 region has the DNA TGTGCCAGCAGTGCGATGGCGCGTTTCGAGGACTTC.

This rearrangement joins TRBV7-9 to TRBJ1-1; 9 bases line up with TRBD1. Germline assignment: CDR1 SEHNR and CDR2 FQNEAQ (reference sequence). Trimming took 6 bases from V and 2 from J; bases not matched to a gene: 7. The CDR3 covers 15 residues. The CDR3 DNA follows: TGTGCCAGCAGGGAACAGGGGGCAAGAAACACTGAAGCTTTCTTT. Amino acids: CASREQGARNTEAFF.

The chain uses TRBV9 and TRBJ2-1; TRBD2 might be the D (6 bases). Germline V gene lookup returns CDR1 SGDLS and CDR2 YYNGEE. The CDR3 is 15 residues long. V lost 4 bases to trimming and J lost 4 bases, with 15 bases between them. The chain's CDR3 is CASSTSGVRYNEQFF. The CDR3 DNA reads TGTGCCAGCAGCACCTCGGGGGTTAGGTACAATGAGCAGTTCTTC.

The V call is TRBV2, the J call TRBJ1-5; D unresolved. The ends were cut back, 6 bases at V and 2 bases at J, with 11 bases in the middle. The germline V gene has CDR1 SNHLY and CDR2 FYNNEI. This CDR3 has 14 amino acids. The CDR3 bases are TGTGCCAGCAGGAAAGTAGAGGGCAATCAGCCCCAGCATTTT. Translating gives CASRKVEGNQPQHF.

This sequence joins TRBV28 and TRBJ1-2, with D possibly TRBD1 on 5 matching bases. CDR1 is MDHEN and CDR2 is SYDVKM in the germline V gene. The CDR3 has 12 amino acids. V was trimmed by 7 bases and J by 4 bases, leaving 10 bases between them. The CDR3 is CASTAGPYGYTF. The DNA of the CDR3 is TGTGCCAGCACGGCAGGGCCCTATGGCTACACCTTC.

The V gene is TRBV6-5, the J gene TRBJ2-1; a weak D match, TRBD2 (6 bases). Germline V gene sequence: CDR1 MNHEY, CDR2 SVGAGI. The V end was cut by 5 bases, the J end by 5 bases, with 13 bases between. The CDR3 consists of 14 residues. For the CDR3, the DNA is TGTGCCAGCAGTAGAGGAGGGAACGACAATGAGCAGTTCTTC. It encodes CASSRGGNDNEQFF.

The chain employs TRBV7-9 and TRBJ1-1; the D is unclear. The ends were cut back, 5 bases at V and 7 bases at J, with 8 bases in the middle. The germline CDR1 and CDR2 sequences are SEHNR and FQNEAQ (reference sequence). The CDR3 sequence is 11 residues long. The CDR3 coding sequence is TGTGCCAGCAGCCTAGGCAGTGAAGCTTTCTTT. Translation: CASSLGSEAFF.

The chain joins TRBV10-3 to TRBJ1-4; 9 bases line up with TRBD1. From germline, CDR1 is ENHRY and CDR2 SYGVKD. This CDR3 is built from 15 residues. Trimming at V came to 6 bases and at J to 5 bases, leaving 7 bases not matched to a gene. The CDR3 DNA reads TGTGCCATCAGCGCCGCCGGGACAGGGAATGAAAAACTGTTTTTT. Its translation: CAISAAGTGNEKLFF.

In its sample, this clone was seen once. The genes are TRBV6-2 or TRBV6-3 and TRBJ2-7; tentative D call: TRBD2 (5 bases). Trimming stripped 0 bases from V and 1 base from J, with 13 bases between. Germline CDR1 and CDR2: MNHEY and SVGEGT. This CDR3 is built from 16 residues. For the CDR3, the DNA is TGTGCCAGCAGTTACTCAGCGGCCCTTATTTCCTACGAGCAGTACTTC. It specifies CASSYSAALISYEQYF.

The CDR3, as DNA: TGTGCCAGCAGCTTATCCCGCGGCGCAGGGGGGTACGAGCAGTACTTC. This gives the protein CASSLSRGAGGYEQYF. J is TRBJ2-7 and V is TRBV11-2, with D perhaps TRBD1 (7 bases). The CDR3 spans 16 residues. V dropped 2 bases and J dropped 4 bases, with 18 bases sitting between them. Germline assignment: CDR1 SGHAT and CDR2 FQNNGV.

The genes are TRBV4-1 and TRBJ2-2; 9 nucleotides agree with TRBD2. This CDR3 comprises 16 residues. CDR1 and CDR2 (germline): MGHRA, YSYEKL. Trimming removed 4 bases from V and 4 bases from J; junction bases left unmatched: 7. CDR3 DNA sequence: TGCGCCAGCAGCCCCGAGCGGGAGGCGCTCACCGGGGAGCTGTTTTTT. Protein product: CASSPEREALTGELFF.

The V and J genes are TRBV11-3 and TRBJ2-5, with D possibly being TRBD2 (6 bases). V gave up 2 bases and J gave up 2 bases, with 12 bases separating them. Germline V lookup: CDR1 SGHNT, CDR2 YENEEA. The CDR3 spans 15 residues. CDR3 coding DNA: TGTGCCAGCAGCTTAAGGCAGGGAGGTCAAGAGACCCAGTACTTC. Encoded protein: CASSLRQGGQETQYF.

The genes are TRBV12-3 or TRBV12-4 and TRBJ2-7; D is ambiguous. The V and J ends lost 5 bases and 2 bases respectively, with 7 bases between them. The CDR3 runs to 12 residues. The CDR3 region has the DNA TGTGCCAGCAGTAGAACAACCTACGAGCAGTACTTC. Amino acid sequence: CASSRTTYEQYF.

The gene calls are TRBV11-3 and TRBJ1-2; 11 positions agree with TRBD1. Germline V gene data show CDR1 as SGHNT and CDR2 as YENEEA. The length of the CDR3 is 14 residues. J gave up 8 bases and V 5 bases, and 7 bases lay outside the gene matches. The CDR3 DNA reads as TGTGCCAGCAGCCTGGGACAGGGGGGTATCGGCTACACCTTC. Its protein is CASSLGQGGIGYTF.

This clone showed up just once. The rearrangement uses TRBV11-2 and TRBJ2-7, with D possibly being TRBD1 (5 bases). This CDR3 spans 14 amino acids. The germline V gene encodes CDR1 SGHAT and CDR2 FQNNGV. V gave up 3 bases and J gave up 5 bases, with 14 bases separating them. The CDR3 coding sequence is TGTGCCAGCAGCTTTAACAGGCTCACTCACGAGCAGTACTTC. It yields the protein CASSFNRLTHEQYF.

The chain has TRBV6-6 and TRBJ1-2, with D hard to call. Germline V CDR1 and CDR2: MNHNY, SVGAGI (reference sequence). The CDR3 loop spans 13 amino acids. The V and J ends lost 2 bases and 8 bases respectively, with 12 bases between them. The DNA of the CDR3 is TGTGCCAGCAGTTACGGGCCGGATCAAGGCTACACCTTC. It translates to CASSYGPDQGYTF.

The chain carries TRBV19 and TRBJ2-2; possible D gene TRBD2, 6 bases. Trimming took 6 bases from V and 4 from J, leaving 12 bases between them. Germline CDR1 LNHDA, CDR2 SQIVND (reference sequence). The CDR3 is 14 residues long. Here the CDR3 DNA reads TGTGCCAGTAGCAGCCAGGGAGGCACCGGGGAGCTGTTTTTT. Its protein is CASSSQGGTGELFF.

The V gene is TRBV19, the J gene TRBJ2-5, with D possibly TRBD2 on 6 matching bases. The CDR3 has 12 residues. Deletions cut 6 bases from V and 5 bases from J, with 10 bases between. The germline gives CDR1 LNHDA, CDR2 SQIVND (reference sequence). The CDR3, as DNA: TGTGCCAGTAGGGGGGGTGTGGAGACCCAGTACTTC. This gives the protein CASRGGVETQYF. Drawing the rest from reference TRBV19 and TRBJ2-5, the complete variable domain is DGGITQSPKYLFRKEGQNVTLSCEQNLNHDAMYWYRQDPGQGLRLIYYSQIVNDFQKGDIAEGYSVSREKKESFPLTVTSAQKNPTAFYLCASRGGVETQYFGPGTRLLVL.

The chain links TRBV4-1 to TRBJ1-5; D is possibly TRBD1 (6 bases). This CDR3 is 16 amino acids long. Germline assignment: CDR1 MGHRA and CDR2 YSYEKL. Trimming took off 5 bases at V and 1 base at J, with 15 bases between the two ends. CDR3 residues: CASSSLQGRSNQPQHF. The CDR3 DNA reads as TGCGCCAGCAGCTCTTTACAGGGTCGGAGCAATCAGCCCCAGCATTTT.

The rearrangement uses TRBV5-4 and TRBJ2-3, with a tentative D call TRBD2 (5 bases). V was pared by 4 bases and J by 4 bases, with 16 bases between. The CDR3 spans 15 residues. The germline V gene encodes CDR1 SGHNT and CDR2 YYREEE (reference sequence). The CDR3, as DNA: TGTGCCAGCAGCCTCCCGCGAGGGATGGCAGATACGCAGTATTTT. Protein: CASSLPRGMADTQYF.